The rows below give T cell receptor beta chains drawn from one sample of a study of OX40 agonist ivuxolimab in advanced cancers. The table came from immunoSEQ multiplex PCR; TCRdb's copy has only in-frame clones and leaves some out. Of almost 50,000 clones listed, around 81% are singletons. The source material was CD4+ or CD8+ T cells sorted from blood, sampled in a trial of the OX40 agonist ivuxolimab. All receptors derive from an adult with an advanced solid tumor such as melanoma, head and neck, liver or kidney cancer. CDR3s include the opening cysteine and the closing phenylalanine or tryptophan. D genes are given only for firm matches. Clone size is shown for a subset of rows, as once, few, many or a class of expanded clone.

V: TRBV27; J: TRBJ2-7; D: -; size: -; DNA: TGTGCCAGCAGTTTATCAGGCCAAGAGAGTCCCTACGAGCAGTACTTC; CDR3: CASSLSGQESPYEQYF
V: TRBV27; J: TRBJ2-7; D: -; size: many; DNA: TGTGCCAGCAGTCCTGGGGCCTCCTACGAGCAGTACTTC; CDR3: CASSPGASYEQYF
V: TRBV5-6; J: TRBJ1-2; D: -; size: -; DNA: TGTGCCAGCAGGGAGGACATCGGGTATCGCTACACCTTC; CDR3: CASREDIGYRYTF
V: TRBV29-1; J: TRBJ1-1; D: TRBD1; size: -; DNA: TGCAGCGTTGAAGACAGGGGGCGGATTGAAGCTTTCTTT; CDR3: CSVEDRGRIEAFF
V: TRBV5-8; J: TRBJ1-4; D: -; size: -; DNA: TGTGCCAGCAGCTTGCCCGCCTCAAATGAAAAACTGTTTTTT; CDR3: CASSLPASNEKLFF
V: TRBV14; J: TRBJ2-7; D: TRBD2; size: -; DNA: TGTGCCAGCAGCCTAGGGGCGGGAGACTACGAGCAGTACTTC; CDR3: CASSLGAGDYEQYF
V: TRBV7-8; J: TRBJ1-1; D: -; size: medium-sized; DNA: TGTGCCAGCAGCTCCATGGGACAAGAAGCTTTCTTT; CDR3: CASSSMGQEAFF
V: TRBV27; J: TRBJ2-6; D: TRBD1; size: -; DNA: TGTGCCAGCAGTCTACAGGGGGCCGGTGGGGCCAACGTCCTGACTTTC; CDR3: CASSLQGAGGANVLTF
V: TRBV6-5; J: TRBJ2-7; D: -; size: -; DNA: TGTGCCAGCAGCCCAACAGGCCCCTACGAGCAGTACTTC; CDR3: CASSPTGPYEQYF
V: TRBV28; J: TRBJ1-2; D: -; size: few; DNA: TGTGCCAGCAGTTTGCAGGCAGCCGAAGGCTACACCTTC; CDR3: CASSLQAAEGYTF
V: TRBV25-1; J: TRBJ2-5; D: TRBD1; size: -; DNA: TGTGCCAGCAGTGGAACAGGGGAAGAGACCCAGTACTTC; CDR3: CASSGTGEETQYF
V: TRBV19; J: TRBJ2-3; D: -; size: -; DNA: TGTGCCAGTAGTTGGGGGGAGGAGGCAGATACGCAGTATTTT; CDR3: CASSWGEEADTQYF
V: TRBV7-9; J: TRBJ1-5; D: -; size: -; DNA: TGTGCCAGCAGCAACCAAGCTAGCAATCAGCCCCAGCATTTT; CDR3: CASSNQASNQPQHF
V: TRBV28; J: TRBJ1-2; D: TRBD1; size: -; DNA: TGTGCCAGCAGTTCCGACAGGGAGCAAAACTATGGCTACACCTTC; CDR3: CASSSDREQNYGYTF
V: TRBV6-1; J: TRBJ2-3; D: -; size: -; DNA: TGTGCCAGCAGTTCACAGGATACGCAGTATTTT; CDR3: CASSSQDTQYF
V: TRBV9; J: TRBJ2-3; D: -; size: -; DNA: TGTGCCAGCAGCCTCGGCCCAGATACGCAGTATTTT; CDR3: CASSLGPDTQYF
V: TRBV27; J: TRBJ2-7; D: TRBD1; size: -; DNA: TGTGCCAGCGTTCCAACAGACAGGGGGCCCTACGAGCAGTACTTC; CDR3: CASVPTDRGPYEQYF
V: TRBV30; J: TRBJ2-2; D: -; size: -; DNA: TGTGCCTGGGATTACAGGGCCGGGGAGCTGTTTTTT; CDR3: CAWDYRAGELFF
V: TRBV5-8; J: TRBJ1-2; D: -; size: -; DNA: TGTGCCAGCGTACGGCATTATGGCTACACCTTC; CDR3: CASVRHYGYTF
V: TRBV5-6; J: TRBJ1-1; D: -; size: -; DNA: TGTGCCAGCAGCTTCGGGGAGTCATGGACAGAAGCTTTCTTT; CDR3: CASSFGESWTEAFF
V: TRBV5-7; J: TRBJ2-7; D: -; size: -; DNA: TGTGCCAGCAGCTTAGGAGACAGTCCTTACGAGCAGTACTTC; CDR3: CASSLGDSPYEQYF
V: TRBV7-2; J: TRBJ2-1; D: TRBD2; size: -; DNA: TGTGCCAGCTGGGGGGAGCGGGAGGGCGATGAGCAGTTCTTC; CDR3: CASWGEREGDEQFF
V: TRBV29-1; J: TRBJ2-1; D: TRBD1; size: -; DNA: TGCAGCGTTCTGACAGGGGAGGTCAATGAGCAGTTCTTC; CDR3: CSVLTGEVNEQFF
V: TRBV6-5; J: TRBJ2-7; D: TRBD1; size: -; DNA: TGTGCCAGCAGTTACTCGGGACAGGGCTACGAGCAGTACTTC; CDR3: CASSYSGQGYEQYF
V: TRBV19; J: TRBJ2-7; D: TRBD1; size: -; DNA: TGTGCCAGTAGTACGGGACAGGGAACGGTCTACGAGCAGTACTTC; CDR3: CASSTGQGTVYEQYF
V: TRBV11-2; J: TRBJ1-2; D: -; size: -; DNA: TGTGCCAGCAGCTCGTTCGGGGGAATAGGGGATGGCTACACCTTC; CDR3: CASSSFGGIGDGYTF
V: TRBV27; J: TRBJ1-2; D: -; size: few; DNA: TGTGCCAGCTCAGGCAGTGCTAACTATGGCTACACCTTC; CDR3: CASSGSANYGYTF
V: TRBV2; J: TRBJ2-4; D: -; size: once; DNA: TGTGCCAGCAGTCCCCCGGGCTTAGCCAAAAACATTCAGTACTTC; CDR3: CASSPPGLAKNIQYF
V: TRBV27; J: TRBJ2-3; D: TRBD1; size: -; DNA: TGTGCCAGCAGTCCACTCGACAGGGCGTCCGGGGTAGATACGCAGTATTTT; CDR3: CASSPLDRASGVDTQYF
V: TRBV7-2; J: TRBJ2-3; D: -; size: once; DNA: TGTGCCAGCAGCCACCTTTCTGATACGCAGTATTTT; CDR3: CASSHLSDTQYF
V: TRBV6-5; J: TRBJ1-1; D: -; size: -; DNA: TGTGCCAGCAGTTACTCGGGGGGGACGAACACTGAAGCTTTCTTT; CDR3: CASSYSGGTNTEAFF
V: TRBV2; J: TRBJ1-1; D: -; size: -; DNA: TGTGCCAGCCAAAGTCCCCGATACACTGAAGCTTTCTTT; CDR3: CASQSPRYTEAFF
V: TRBV9; J: TRBJ1-3; D: TRBD1; size: -; DNA: TGTGCCAGCGGGGACAGGCACTCTGGAAACACCATATATTTT; CDR3: CASGDRHSGNTIYF
V: TRBV27; J: TRBJ2-7; D: TRBD1; size: -; DNA: TGTGCCAGCAGCGATGGACAGGCCCTCTCCTACGAGCAGTACTTC; CDR3: CASSDGQALSYEQYF
V: TRBV28; J: TRBJ1-4; D: -; size: -; DNA: TGTGCCAGCACTAAAACCACGGACAGTTTAAATGAAAAACTGTTTTTT; CDR3: CASTKTTDSLNEKLFF
V: TRBV5-6; J: TRBJ2-1; D: -; size: -; DNA: TGTGCCAGCAGCTTAAACGTAGCTTACAATGAGCAGTTCTTC; CDR3: CASSLNVAYNEQFF
V: TRBV28; J: TRBJ2-7; D: TRBD2; size: -; DNA: TGTGCCAGCAGTCCCACTGCGGGAGCTTGGTACGAGCAGTACTTC; CDR3: CASSPTAGAWYEQYF
V: TRBV7-8; J: TRBJ1-1; D: -; size: -; DNA: TGTGCCAGCAGCCCTGCCAGCACTGAAGCTTTCTTT; CDR3: CASSPASTEAFF
V: TRBV6-5; J: TRBJ1-6; D: -; size: -; DNA: TGTGCCAGCAGGATTTGGCAGGATTCACCCCTCCACTTT; CDR3: CASRIWQDSPLHF
V: TRBV29-1; J: TRBJ2-3; D: -; size: once; DNA: TGCAGCGTTGCTACAGAGGGTTGGGTCACAGATACGCAGTATTTT; CDR3: CSVATEGWVTDTQYF
V: TRBV5-6; J: TRBJ2-7; D: TRBD1; size: -; DNA: TGTGCCAGCAGTATTGGGACAGGGGGGATCTACGAGCAGTACTTC; CDR3: CASSIGTGGIYEQYF
V: TRBV5-6; J: TRBJ2-7; D: -; size: few; DNA: TGTGCCAGCAGCTTGGGACGGTCCTACGAGCAGTACTTC; CDR3: CASSLGRSYEQYF
V: TRBV6-5; J: TRBJ2-6; D: -; size: -; DNA: TGTGCCAGCCTACCCTATCCTGGGGCCAACGTCCTGACTTTC; CDR3: CASLPYPGANVLTF
V: TRBV5-4; J: TRBJ2-3; D: -; size: -; DNA: TGTGCCAGCAGCTTGGACGGAGCGAATACGCAGTATTTT; CDR3: CASSLDGANTQYF
V: TRBV29-1; J: TRBJ2-1; D: TRBD1; size: -; DNA: TGCAGCGCAGACGGGACAGGAAACTACAATGAGCAGTTCTTC; CDR3: CSADGTGNYNEQFF
V: TRBV9; J: TRBJ2-1; D: -; size: -; DNA: TGTGCCAGCAGCGTAGATGGTGCAGTACAGTTCTTC; CDR3: CASSVDGAVQFF
V: TRBV7-6; J: TRBJ2-1; D: -; size: medium-sized; DNA: TGTGCCAGCAGCGTCGGAGGCCCGTCGGACAATGAGCAGTTCTTC; CDR3: CASSVGGPSDNEQFF
V: TRBV20-1; J: TRBJ2-5; D: -; size: -; DNA: TGCAGTGCTAGGGAGTTGGAGACCCAGTACTTC; CDR3: CSARELETQYF
V: TRBV28; J: TRBJ2-1; D: -; size: -; DNA: TGTGCCAGCAGTTTCGGGTCACTCTACAATGAGCAGTTCTTC; CDR3: CASSFGSLYNEQFF
V: TRBV23-1; J: TRBJ2-3; D: TRBD2; size: -; DNA: TGCGCCATCCCCTTGGGTAGCGGGAGGCCAAGCACAGATACGCAGTATTTT; CDR3: CAIPLGSGRPSTDTQYF
V: TRBV4-1; J: TRBJ2-2; D: -; size: -; DNA: TGCGCCAGCAGCCAAGAACTAACCGGGGAGCTGTTTTTT; CDR3: CASSQELTGELFF